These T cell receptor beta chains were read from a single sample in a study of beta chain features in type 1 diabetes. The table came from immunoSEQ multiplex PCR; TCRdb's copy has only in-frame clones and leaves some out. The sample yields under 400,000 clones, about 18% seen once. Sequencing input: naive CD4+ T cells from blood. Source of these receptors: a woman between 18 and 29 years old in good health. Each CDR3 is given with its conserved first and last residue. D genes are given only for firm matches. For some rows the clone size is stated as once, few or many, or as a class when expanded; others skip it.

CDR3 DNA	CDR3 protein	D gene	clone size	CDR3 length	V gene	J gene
TGTGCCAGCAGTTCAGGGGGGAATGGCTACACCTTC	CASSSGGNGYTF	TRBD1	once	12	TRBV27	TRBJ1-2
TGTGCCAGCAGGCGGCTTTGGGCAGATACGCAGTATTTT	CASRRLWADTQYF	.	.	13	TRBV7-3	TRBJ2-3
TGTGCCAGCAGCTCTCGACAGGGGGGAGATACGCAGTATTTT	CASSSRQGGDTQYF	TRBD1	.	14	TRBV5-4	TRBJ2-3
TGTGCCAGTAGTTTAACAGGGGCCTCCGAGTATGGCTACACCTTC	CASSLTGASEYGYTF	TRBD1	.	15	TRBV19	TRBJ1-2
TGTGCCAGCAATAGAGGGAGCAATCAGCCCCAGCATTTT	CASNRGSNQPQHF	.	.	13	TRBV2	TRBJ1-5
TGTGCCAGCAGCCCCGGGTGGGGGGATTGGGTCACAGATACGCAGTATTTT	CASSPGWGDWVTDTQYF	.	.	17	TRBV9	TRBJ2-3
TGTGCCAGCAGTTTAGGGGCACAGGGAACCTATGGCTACACCTTC	CASSLGAQGTYGYTF	.	.	15	TRBV28	TRBJ1-2
TGCGCCAGTTCCGGGACTAGCGGGAGTAATGAGCAGTTCTTC	CASSGTSGSNEQFF	TRBD2	.	14	TRBV5-1	TRBJ2-1
TGTGCCAGCAGCTTGGGACAGGGGCAATTCGGAGATGGCTACACCTTC	CASSLGQGQFGDGYTF	TRBD1	.	16	TRBV7-2	TRBJ1-2
TGTGCCATCAGCGGTCGTCCTCTTGATGAGCAGTTCTTC	CAISGRPLDEQFF	.	.	13	TRBV10-3	TRBJ2-1
TGTGCCAGCAGCCTCAGCTCTGGGGCCAACGTCCTGACTTTC	CASSLSSGANVLTF	.	.	14	TRBV7-8	TRBJ2-6
TGTGCCAGCAGTGTCACCGGGACTCTTAACAATGAGCAGTTCTTC	CASSVTGTLNNEQFF	.	.	15	TRBV6-5	TRBJ2-1
TGCGCCAGCTCCCCGGGGAACCAGGGGGCTTACTATGGCTACACCTTC	CASSPGNQGAYYGYTF	TRBD1	.	16	TRBV5-1	TRBJ1-2
TGTGCCAGCAGTTTGGGACTAGCGGGAGGTGGAGAGCAGTTCTTC	CASSLGLAGGGEQFF	TRBD2	few	15	TRBV6-5	TRBJ2-1
TGCGCCAGCAGCCAAGGTATAGCTGGGGCCAACGTCCTGACTTTC	CASSQGIAGANVLTF	.	once	15	TRBV4-1	TRBJ2-6
TGTGCCAGCAGTGAATACAGGGGAATGAACACTGAAGCTTTCTTT	CASSEYRGMNTEAFF	TRBD1	.	15	TRBV2	TRBJ1-1
TGTGCCACCTTACCCCCCATCGGGGGAGCCAAAAACATTCAGTACTTC	CATLPPIGGAKNIQYF	.	.	16	TRBV28	TRBJ2-4
TGTGCCAGCAGTGAAGGGAACAGCCAAGAGACCCAGTACTTC	CASSEGNSQETQYF	.	few	14	TRBV2	TRBJ2-5
TGTGCCAGCAGCTTGGAGGGGTGGGAGCATTTT	CASSLEGWEHF	.	few	11	TRBV5-8	TRBJ1-5
TGCGCCAGCAGCCATGGGCGGGGATACTCCTACAATGAGCAGTTCTTC	CASSHGRGYSYNEQFF	.	.	16	TRBV4-1	TRBJ2-1
TGCGCCAGCAGCCAAGATCCCAGGGCCTATGAGCAGTTCTTC	CASSQDPRAYEQFF	.	.	14	TRBV4-1	TRBJ2-1
TGTGCCAGCCAGAAATCGACTAGCGGGATCACCGGGGAGCTGTTTTTT	CASQKSTSGITGELFF	TRBD2	.	16	TRBV2	TRBJ2-2
TGCGCCAGCAGCCCTGGGGGACAGGGTCCCACAGATACGCAGTATTTT	CASSPGGQGPTDTQYF	TRBD1	.	16	TRBV4-1	TRBJ2-3
TGTGCCTGGAGACGCCAGGGTCCAGAGACCCAGTACTTC	CAWRRQGPETQYF	.	.	13	TRBV30	TRBJ2-5
TGCGCCAGCAGCCTCGGACAGGCTTTTAATGAAAAACTGTTTTTT	CASSLGQAFNEKLFF	TRBD1	few	15	TRBV4-3	TRBJ1-4
TGTGCCAGCAGTGGGACTAGCGGGGGGGCGGACAATGAGCAGTTCTTC	CASSGTSGGADNEQFF	TRBD2	.	16	TRBV5-5	TRBJ2-1
TGTGCCAGCAGCTTAGTCGGGACAGGGCGTTCCTACGAGCAGTACTTC	CASSLVGTGRSYEQYF	TRBD1	few	16	TRBV7-8	TRBJ2-7
TGTGCCAGCTCACTTGGCCTAGCAACAACCTACGAGCAGTACTTC	CASSLGLATTYEQYF	.	.	15	TRBV18	TRBJ2-7
TGTGCCAGCAGCGTAGGGGACAAAGGGGATACGCAGTATTTT	CASSVGDKGDTQYF	.	.	14	TRBV9	TRBJ2-3
TGTGCCAGCTCACCCTCGCAGGGGGCTGAAGCTTTCTTT	CASSPSQGAEAFF	TRBD1	.	13	TRBV18	TRBJ1-1
TGTGCCAGCAGTGAAGCGCGTCTAGCGGGAGTCAATGAGCAGTTCTTC	CASSEARLAGVNEQFF	TRBD2	.	16	TRBV2	TRBJ2-1
TGCAGCGTCGGACAGGGAGACACTGAAGCTTTCTTT	CSVGQGDTEAFF	TRBD1	.	12	TRBV29-1	TRBJ1-1
TGTGCCAGCAGCCAGTCCCTGGGGGGGCACTCAGATACGCAGTATTTT	CASSQSLGGHSDTQYF	.	.	16	TRBV4-2	TRBJ2-3
TGTGCCAGCAGCTCTGCCAGCTCCTACAATGAGCAGTTCTTC	CASSSASSYNEQFF	.	few	14	TRBV7-9	TRBJ2-1
TGTGCCAGCACCCTGAGAGCGGGTCCCATCTCTGGGGCCAACGTCCTGACTTTC	CASTLRAGPISGANVLTF	.	.	18	TRBV7-6	TRBJ2-6
TGTGCCAGCAGGCCCGGGACAGGACGGACCGGGGAGCTGTTTTTT	CASRPGTGRTGELFF	TRBD1	few	15	TRBV6-5	TRBJ2-2
TGTGCCAGCAGTCCACAGGGCTTCACTGAAGCTTTCTTT	CASSPQGFTEAFF	.	.	13	TRBV6-1	TRBJ1-1
TGTGCTAGTGGTTTGGTAAGGTACCCTTGGCGGGATGAGCAGTTCTTC	CASGLVRYPWRDEQFF	.	.	16	TRBV12-5	TRBJ2-1
TGCGCCAGCAGCCCGACCTTCAGGGAAAACACTGAAGCTTTCTTT	CASSPTFRENTEAFF	.	.	15	TRBV4-1	TRBJ1-1
TGTGCCAGCAGCTTAGATTTCCAGATGCCCCAGCATTTT	CASSLDFQMPQHF	.	.	13	TRBV11-1	TRBJ1-5
TGTGCCAGCCTGACAGGCCAAGGTTCCACTGAAGCTTTCTTT	CASLTGQGSTEAFF	.	few	14	TRBV25-1	TRBJ1-1
TGTGCCAGCAGTGAAGGGCCAGGGTGGGGAGGCACTGAAGCTTTCTTT	CASSEGPGWGGTEAFF	.	few	16	TRBV2	TRBJ1-1
TGTGCCAGCAGCTTAGCGGGGACAGATGGCTACACCTTC	CASSLAGTDGYTF	TRBD1	few	13	TRBV7-2	TRBJ1-2
TGTGCCTGGGACTCCGGGACAGGGGTGTCGGATGAGCAGTTCTTC	CAWDSGTGVSDEQFF	TRBD1	few	15	TRBV30	TRBJ2-1
TGCGCCAGCAGAAGACAGTGGATTGGTGGCGGGGAGCTGTTTTTT	CASRRQWIGGGELFF	.	.	15	TRBV5-1	TRBJ2-2
TGCAGCGTTGACAGGGGGCTAAATTCACCCCTCCACTTT	CSVDRGLNSPLHF	TRBD1	.	13	TRBV29-1	TRBJ1-6